A single T cell receptor beta chain is shown here with its context. The authors' processing: Amplification from reference gene primers served as the basis for estimated nucleated cell counts. Assay: immunoSEQ multiplex PCR; the TCRdb copy retains only in-frame clones and omits some. D and trimming come from the DNA, and the V and J calls and clone size come from that table. The sample contains 35,000 to 55,000 clones, around 90% of which appear only once. This CDR3 contains 13 residues. Germline V CDR1 and CDR2: MRHNA, SNTAGT. V lost 3 bases and J lost 7, with 9 bases in between. The record originates from a study of blood T cell repertoires in COVID-19. Study-level information: There were acute and convalescent COVID-19 samples, and they came from the United States, Italy and Spain.

V usage is TRBV6-4 and J usage is TRBJ2-2; no clear D gene. The source is a man between 70 and 80 years old with active COVID-19. Source material: peripheral blood. The CDR3 loop reads CASSEIVGGELFF. The CDR3 coding sequence is TGTGCCAGCAGTGAAATAGTTGGCGGGGAGCTGTTTTTT.